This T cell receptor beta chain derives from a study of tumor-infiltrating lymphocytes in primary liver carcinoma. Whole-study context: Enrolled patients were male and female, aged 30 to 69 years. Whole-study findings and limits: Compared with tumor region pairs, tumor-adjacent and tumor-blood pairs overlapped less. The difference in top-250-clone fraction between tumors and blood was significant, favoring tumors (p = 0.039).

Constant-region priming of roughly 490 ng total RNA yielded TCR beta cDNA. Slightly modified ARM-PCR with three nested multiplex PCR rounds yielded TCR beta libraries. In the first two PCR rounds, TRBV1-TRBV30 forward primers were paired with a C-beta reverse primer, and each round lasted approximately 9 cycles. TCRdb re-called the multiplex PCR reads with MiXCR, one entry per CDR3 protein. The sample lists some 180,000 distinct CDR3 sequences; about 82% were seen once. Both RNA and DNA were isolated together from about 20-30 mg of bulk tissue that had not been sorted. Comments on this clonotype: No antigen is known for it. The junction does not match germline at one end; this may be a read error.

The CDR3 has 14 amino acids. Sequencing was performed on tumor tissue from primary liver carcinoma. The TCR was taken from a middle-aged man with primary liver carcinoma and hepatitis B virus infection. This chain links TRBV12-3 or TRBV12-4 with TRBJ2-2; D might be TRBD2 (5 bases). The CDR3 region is CASMEIANTGKLFF. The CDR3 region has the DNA TGTGCCAGCATGGAGATAGCGAACACCGGGAAGCTGTTTTTT.